This section outlines one TCR beta chain sequence together with its context. Its matching antigen is unknown. The germline V gene encodes CDR1 MNHEY and CDR2 SVGEGT. The CDR3 consists of 14 residues. Between the trimmed V and J ends, which lost 2 bases and 4 bases, there was a span of 12 bases. The data derive from a study of human T cells and chemical hapten exposure. Study information: Doses of diphenylcyclopropenone went to the patients' scalps weekly throughout the approximately 22-week study. Study conclusions and caveats: Versus controls, expanded TCRs had significantly more large CDR3 similarity clusters.

Specified time point: patch test 3, about 24 weeks after DPC sensitization. Treatment described: therapeutic diphenylcyclopropenone sensitization with weekly scalp DPC. Blood collection took place prior to placing each patch test. A single record per CDR3 protein comes from TCRdb applying MiXCR to the RACE reads. In the table there are about 120,000 distinct CDR3 sequences, about 10% of which are singletons. The sequencing used whole blood, collected in connection with sensitization to the hapten diphenylcyclopropenone (DPC). This receptor was obtained from a woman aged 45 to 65 with alopecia areata. Some clones in this sample may be carry-over from other donors' samples. V and J are TRBV6-2 or TRBV6-3 and TRBJ2-7; D possibly matches TRBD1 or TRBD2 (6 bases each). CDR3 sequence: CASSYQQGGYEQYF. DNA for the CDR3: TGTGCCAGCAGTTACCAACAGGGAGGATACGAGCAGTACTTC.